The 21 T cell receptor beta chains below all came from one sample that was sequenced in a study of blood T cells in healthy people across ages. A sample-barcoded 5' primer and a J-beta primer mix were used in a second PCR of about 7 to 12 cycles. TCRdb fed the 5' RACE reads into MiXCR, producing one record per CDR3 protein. This sample has 850,000 to 1,100,000 distinct CDR3 sequences, with less than 45% found just once. Sequenced input: blood. Receptors were obtained from a man between 18 and 29 years old in good health.

This clonotype was observed a few times. The chain couples TRBV4-2 to TRBJ2-1, with D tentatively TRBD1 or TRBD2 (5 bases each). The CDR3 has 15 residues. Germline V gives CDR1 LGHNA, CDR2 YNFKEQ. The germline V and J ends were trimmed by 4 bases and 3 bases, with 13 bases remaining between them. For the CDR3, the DNA is TGTGCCAGCAGCCCTCGGGACGGATACTACAATGAGCAGTTCTTC. Amino acids: CASSPRDGYYNEQFF.

The chain recombines TRBV3-1 with TRBJ1-5; 11 bases map to TRBD1. The V gene end was trimmed by 2 bases and the J gene end by 4 bases; junction bases not matched to a gene: 4. The germline V gene encodes CDR1 LGHDT and CDR2 YNNKEL (reference sequence). This CDR3 has 16 residues. CDR3 sequence reads: CASSQTGTGGNQPQHF. CDR3 coding DNA: TGTGCCAGCAGCCAAACAGGGACAGGGGGGAATCAGCCCCAGCATTTT.

This clonotype was seen once. The V gene is TRBV4-2, the J gene TRBJ2-6; D is ambiguous. Germline V gives CDR1 LGHNA, CDR2 YNFKEQ. V was clipped by 0 bases and J by 0 bases, with 12 bases between them. CDR3 length: 18 amino acids. The CDR3 nucleotides read TGTGCCAGCAGCCAAGACCCCGTTCTTAACTCTGGGGCCAACGTCCTGACTTTC. Amino acid sequence: CASSQDPVLNSGANVLTF.

This clonotype was seen a few times. V gene TRBV5-4 combines with J gene TRBJ2-6, with TRBD1 as a possible D gene (5 bases). There are 15 residues in the CDR3. V was trimmed by 5 bases and J by 4 bases, leaving 13 bases between them. The germline CDR1 and CDR2 sequences are SGHNT and YYREEE (reference sequence). The DNA for the CDR3 is TGTGCCAGCAGGGGTCAGGGTTCCGGGGCCAACGTCCTGACTTTC. Translated, it gives CASRGQGSGANVLTF. The entire variable domain, with the rest obtained from reference TRBV5-4 and TRBJ2-6, is as follows: ETGVTQSPTHLIKTRGQQVTLRCSSQSGHNTVSWYQQALGQGPQFIFQYYREEENGRGNFPPRFSGLQFPNYSSELNVNALELDDSALYLCASRGQGSGANVLTFGAGSRLTVL.

This clonotype was seen a handful of times. This rearrangement joins TRBV5-1 to TRBJ1-1; D is possibly TRBD1 (6 bases). Trimming left V 7 bases short and J 2 bases short, with 18 bases between. Germline CDR1 SGHRS, CDR2 YFSETQ. The CDR3 sequence is 15 residues long. The CDR3 DNA follows: TGCGCCAGCGGCACAAATGGCGGGACAAACACTGAAGCTTTCTTT. Its translation is CASGTNGGTNTEAFF.

The CDR3 reads CATQNPLDSPLHF. CDR3 bases: TGTGCCACCCAAAACCCCCTTGATTCACCCCTCCACTTT. The chain combines TRBV2 with TRBJ1-6; no firm D call. Germline CDR1 is SNHLY and CDR2 is FYNNEI. CDR3 length equals 13 residues. Between the trimmed V and J ends, which lost 10 bases and 8 bases, there was a span of 15 bases.

As concerns this clonotype: A much larger clone sits a single nucleotide away, making a read error possible. J is TRBJ1-2 and V is TRBV12-3 or TRBV12-4; no clear D. The CDR3 sequence is 12 residues long. Trimming stripped 7 bases from V and 1 base from J, with 7 bases between. The CDR3 is CASINLNYGYTF. CDR3 sequence (DNA): TGTGCCAGCATTAACCTTAACTATGGCTACACCTTC.

This clonotype has more than one count but fewer than ten. This sequence joins TRBV20-1 and TRBJ2-1; D is tentatively TRBD1 or TRBD2 (5 bases each). Trimming shortened V by 6 bases and J by 8 bases, and 17 bases separated the two germline ends. The germline V gene has CDR1 DFQATT and CDR2 SNEGSKA (reference sequence). The CDR3 has 13 residues. The CDR3 sequence is CSARGPQGHEQFF. CDR3 nucleotide sequence: TGCAGTGCACGGGGACCCCAAGGTCATGAGCAGTTCTTC.

The V and J genes are TRBV20-1 and TRBJ1-1, with D maybe TRBD1 (5 bases). Trimming stripped 4 bases from V and 1 base from J, with 16 bases between. CDR1 and CDR2 (germline): DFQATT, SNEGSKA (reference sequence). CDR3 size: 15 residues. The CDR3 loop reads CSATPPGRGNTEAFF. In DNA form, the CDR3 reads TGCAGTGCTACGCCCCCGGGACGGGGGAACACTGAAGCTTTCTTT.

The gene calls are TRBV9 and TRBJ1-1; D is ambiguous. Per the germline V gene, CDR1 is SGDLS and CDR2 is YYNGEE. This CDR3 contains 16 residues. V gave up 3 bases and J gave up 0 bases, with 15 bases separating them. DNA of the CDR3: TGTGCCAGCAGCGAATCCCCAACAGTAATGAACACTGAAGCTTTCTTT. Protein: CASSESPTVMNTEAFF.

J is TRBJ2-2 and V is TRBV28; TRBD1 agrees at 9 bases. The CDR3 totals 20 residues. With V trimmed by 2 bases and J by 0 bases, 13 bases remained unmatched. CDR1 MDHEN and CDR2 SYDVKM come from the germline V gene. CDR3 bases: TGTGCCAGCAGTTTACTAAAACGGGACAGGGCGGACGCGAACACCGGGGAGCTGTTTTTT. It is translated as CASSLLKRDRADANTGELFF.

The chain combines TRBV5-1 with TRBJ2-3; D ambiguous. Trimming stripped 0 bases from V and 6 bases from J, with 11 bases between. The CDR3 contains 14 residues. CDR1 SGHRS and CDR2 YFSETQ come from the germline V gene. The CDR3 DNA is TGCGCCAGCAGCTTGGACGGACCCTGGGATACGCAGTATTTT. It is translated as CASSLDGPWDTQYF.

The chain links TRBV10-3 to TRBJ2-1; 7 bases match TRBD1. The J call may be in error: the DNA end matches TRBJ2-7 better. The CDR3 is 18 residues long. CDR1 is ENHRY, CDR2 SYGVKD, per germline. The CDR3 nucleotides are TGTGCCATCAGTGATATGCTAACAGGGGACCCTGCCTACAATGAGCAGTACTTC. Protein product: CAISDMLTGDPAYNEQYF.

The chain couples TRBV20-1 to TRBJ2-3; either TRBD1 or TRBD2 may supply D (5 bases each). Trimming left V 3 bases short and J 0 bases short, with 16 bases between. This CDR3 is 16 amino acids long. Germline-derived CDR1 and CDR2 are DFQATT and SNEGSKA (reference sequence). DNA of the CDR3: TGCAGTGCTAGGGTCGCCCAGGGAGCTAGCACAGATACGCAGTATTTT. Protein: CSARVAQGASTDTQYF.

This chain connects TRBV18 to TRBJ1-5; D remains ambiguous. The CDR3 has 15 residues. Germline lookup yields CDR1 KGHSH and CDR2 LQKENI. Trimming removed 2 bases at V and 1 base at J, with 9 bases between. CDR3 region: CASSPGVRSNQPQHF. CDR3 DNA sequence: TGTGCCAGCTCACCAGGGGTTAGGAGCAATCAGCCCCAGCATTTT.

V usage is TRBV9 and J usage is TRBJ2-5; TRBD1 matches at 9 bases. Germline V lookup: CDR1 SGDLS, CDR2 YYNGEE. CDR3 length equals 15 residues. With 4 bases clipped from V and 11 bases from J, the junction kept 15 bases outside the gene matches. The CDR3 sequence is CASSPWDRAYNEQYF. The CDR3 bases are TGTGCCAGCAGCCCGTGGGACAGGGCTTACAATGAGCAGTACTTC.

The chain links TRBV3-1 to TRBJ2-3; D is unclear. Deletions cut 4 bases from V and 8 bases from J, with 16 bases between. The CDR3 is 14 amino acids. The germline CDR1 and CDR2 sequences are LGHDT and YNNKEL (reference sequence). In DNA form, the CDR3 reads TGTGCCAGCAGCCCTGGTGGCCACGGTGGTACGCAGTATTTT. It translates to CASSPGGHGGTQYF.

V gene TRBV18 combines with J gene TRBJ2-7; 13 positions agree with TRBD2. The CDR3 spans 18 residues. The germline V gene has CDR1 KGHSH and CDR2 LQKENI. V dropped 3 bases and J dropped 0; count of bases not matched to a gene: 8. In DNA form, the CDR3 reads TGTGCCAGCTCACCCCTTGGACTAGCGGGGGACCTCTCCTACGAGCAGTACTTC. Protein product: CASSPLGLAGDLSYEQYF.

The rearrangement joins TRBV4-1 to TRBJ1-2; 10 bases align to TRBD1. This CDR3 comprises 16 residues. Germline CDR1 is MGHRA and CDR2 is YSYEKL. V was pared by 4 bases and J by 2 bases, with 7 bases of the junction left unmatched. In DNA, the CDR3 is TGCGCCAGCAGCCTTCATGAGGGACAGGGGAACTATGGCTACACCTTC. Residues: CASSLHEGQGNYGYTF.

This clonotype has just a few counts. The chain employs TRBV7-2 and TRBJ1-4, with D uncertain. The ends were cut back, 5 bases at V and 0 bases at J, with 7 bases in the middle. The CDR3 loop spans 14 amino acids. Per the germline V gene, CDR1 is SGHTA and CDR2 is FQGNSA. The CDR3 reads CASSEVATNEKLFF. CDR3 nucleotide sequence: TGTGCCAGCAGCGAAGTTGCAACTAATGAAAAACTGTTTTTT. The whole variable domain, remainder taken from reference TRBV7-2 and TRBJ1-4, is GAGVSQSPSNKVTEKGKDVELRCDPISGHTALYWYRQSLGQGLEFLIYFQGNSAPDKSGLPSDRFSAERTGGSVSTLTIQRTQQEDSAVYLCASSEVATNEKLFFGSGTQLSVL.

The V gene is TRBV6-5, the J gene TRBJ1-6; the D is unclear. V was cut by 5 bases and J by 4 bases, with 12 bases left in between. The germline gives CDR1 MNHEY, CDR2 SVGAGI. The CDR3 totals 15 residues. CDR3 sequence (DNA): TGTGCCAGCAGTACCACGGGGTCGTATAATTCACCCCTCCACTTT. Its translation is CASSTTGSYNSPLHF.